This T cell receptor (beta chain) is from a study of T cells in Graves' hyperthyroidism and ophthalmopathy. Ophthalmopathy patients all had a Clinical Activity Score of at least 3, a NOSPECS grade of at least 4 and disease under 3 months old. Study-level points and caveats: Most thyroid clonotypes with frequency above 0.001 were detected in blood. Model-based prediction identified ophthalmopathy a median around 6.5 months prior to its onset.

TCR beta CDR3 sequences were amplified from RNA transcripts. The study used the HTBI primer set for a first-round RT-PCR of the TCR CDR3. TCRdb ran MiXCR on the multiplex PCR reads and lists one entry per CDR3 protein. This sample has 450,000 to 500,000 distinct CDR3 sequences, with less than 25% found just once. This clonotype was counted between two and nine times. No antigen is known for it. The receptor was derived from a woman between 65 and 79 years old with Graves' ophthalmopathy. The sample was blood.

CDR3 DNA: TGTGCCAGCAGCCGACTAGCGGCCTGGAGAGATGAGCAGTTCTTC. This sequence encodes CASSRLAAWRDEQFF. V gene TRBV7-9 combines with J gene TRBJ2-1; 9 bases align to TRBD2. The CDR3 spans 15 residues. The V gene end was trimmed by 5 bases and the J gene end by 8 bases; junction bases not matched to a gene: 10. Germline V gene data show CDR1 as SEHNR and CDR2 as FQNEAQ (reference sequence).